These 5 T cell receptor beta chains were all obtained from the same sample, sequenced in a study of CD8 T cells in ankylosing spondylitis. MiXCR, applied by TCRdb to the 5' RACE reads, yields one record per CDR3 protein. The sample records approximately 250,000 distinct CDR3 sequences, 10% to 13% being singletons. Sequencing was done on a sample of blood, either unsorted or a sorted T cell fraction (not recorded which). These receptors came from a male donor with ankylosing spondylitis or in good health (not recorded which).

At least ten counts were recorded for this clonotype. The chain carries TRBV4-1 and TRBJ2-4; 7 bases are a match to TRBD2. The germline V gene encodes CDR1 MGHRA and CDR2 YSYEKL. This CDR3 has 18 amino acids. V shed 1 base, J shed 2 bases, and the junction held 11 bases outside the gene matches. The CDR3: CASSQGDASGITKNIQYF. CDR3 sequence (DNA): TGCGCCAGCAGCCAAGGGGATGCGAGCGGGATAACCAAAAACATTCAGTACTTC.

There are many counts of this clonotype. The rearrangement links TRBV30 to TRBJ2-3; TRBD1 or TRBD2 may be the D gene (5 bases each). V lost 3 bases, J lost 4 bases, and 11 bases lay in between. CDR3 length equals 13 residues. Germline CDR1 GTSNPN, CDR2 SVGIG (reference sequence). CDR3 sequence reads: CAWRWGSSDTQYF. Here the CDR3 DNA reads TGTGCCTGGAGGTGGGGGAGCTCAGATACGCAGTATTTT.

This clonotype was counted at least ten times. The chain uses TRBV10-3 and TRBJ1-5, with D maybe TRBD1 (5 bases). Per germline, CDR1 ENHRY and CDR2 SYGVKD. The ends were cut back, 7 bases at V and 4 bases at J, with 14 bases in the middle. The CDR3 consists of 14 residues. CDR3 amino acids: CAIKPGTGNQPQHF. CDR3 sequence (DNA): TGTGCCATCAAACCCGGGACGGGGAATCAGCCCCAGCATTTT.

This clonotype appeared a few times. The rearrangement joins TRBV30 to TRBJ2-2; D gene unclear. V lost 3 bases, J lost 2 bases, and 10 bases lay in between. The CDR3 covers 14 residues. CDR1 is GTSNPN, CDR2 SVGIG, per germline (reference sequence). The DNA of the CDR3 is TGTGCCTGGAGAGAGACATTTAACACCGGGGAGCTGTTTTTT. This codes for CAWRETFNTGELFF.

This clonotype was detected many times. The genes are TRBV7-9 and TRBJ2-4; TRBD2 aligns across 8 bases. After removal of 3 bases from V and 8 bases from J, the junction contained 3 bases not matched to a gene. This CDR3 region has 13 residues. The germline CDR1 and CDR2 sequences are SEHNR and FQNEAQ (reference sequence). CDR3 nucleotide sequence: TGTGCCAGCAGCTTTAGCGGGGTAGACATTCAGTACTTC. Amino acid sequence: CASSFSGVDIQYF.